Listed below are T cell receptor beta chains from one sample, sequenced in a study of CD8 T cell repertoires and HIV-1 epitope variants. The method was immunoSEQ multiplex PCR; TCRdb's version includes in-frame clones alone and lacks a portion of them. Among roughly 5,000 clones listed, around 69% were seen once. These receptors' antigens are unknown. Input material: cultured CD8+ T cells derived from PBMCs. The receptors stem from a male donor with HIV. Each CDR3 is given with its conserved first and last residue. A D gene is named only where the DNA matches it firmly. Where a row states a size, it is once, few, many or the class of an expanded clone; other rows omit it.

TRBV4-3	TRBJ2-1	.	.	TGCGCCAGCAGCCCCATAAATGGAGGGGGCGGGTTCAATGAGCAGTTCTTC	CASSPINGGGGFNEQFF
TRBV27	TRBJ2-4	once	.	TGTGCCAGCAGTTTACTCACCACCGGACGGGACTCGAACATTCAGTACTTC	CASSLLTTGRDSNIQYF
TRBV9	TRBJ2-1	.	TRBD1	TGTGCCAGCAGCCCTGAGACAGGGGGTTATTACAATGAGCAGTTCTTC	CASSPETGGYYNEQFF
TRBV19	TRBJ2-2	.	TRBD1	TGTGCCAGTAGAACAGAGCAGGGGGCCGGCGGGGAGCTGTTTTTT	CASRTEQGAGGELFF
TRBV6-6	TRBJ2-3	.	TRBD1	TGTGCCAGCAGTTACGATACAGGGGACAAAGATACGCAGTATTTT	CASSYDTGDKDTQYF
TRBV10-1	TRBJ2-7	few	.	TGCGCCAGCAGTGAGTCTACCTTTCGGAGAGAGCAGTACTTC	CASSESTFRREQYF
TRBV5-1	TRBJ2-7	.	.	TGCGCCAGCAGCTTGACAGGGGGGGGCCACGAGCAGTACTTC	CASSLTGGGHEQYF
TRBV5-5	TRBJ1-2	.	.	TGCGCCAGCAGCCAAGATCCCGTCGAACTCGACTATGGCTACACCTTC	CASSQDPVELDYGYTF
TRBV6-1	TRBJ1-2	.	.	TGTGCCAGCAGTGGTTCCCTTCGGAAGAGGGATGGCTACACCTTC	CASSGSLRKRDGYTF
TRBV25-1	TRBJ1-1	.	.	TGTGCCAGCAGTGCCAGGGTCCTCAGGGACACTGAAGCTTTCTTT	CASSARVLRDTEAFF
TRBV9	TRBJ2-1	.	TRBD2	TGTGCCAGCAGCGTTAGCGGGGGTCCCCAAGGGGAGCAGTTCTTC	CASSVSGGPQGEQFF
TRBV7-9	TRBJ1-2	.	TRBD1	TGTGCCAGCAGCTTCGGGACAGCCACGGTCTATGGCTACACCTTC	CASSFGTATVYGYTF
TRBV28	TRBJ2-1	.	.	TGTGCCAGCAGTTTAACTAGCTTGTACAATGAGCAGTTCTTC	CASSLTSLYNEQFF
TRBV28	TRBJ1-6	few	.	TGTGCCAGCAGTTGGGATTATAATTCACCCCTCCACTTT	CASSWDYNSPLHF
TRBV4-1	TRBJ2-2	.	.	TGCGCCAGCAGCCAAGGGCTGGTTAACACCGGGGAGCTGTTTTTT	CASSQGLVNTGELFF
TRBV5-4	TRBJ2-3	.	.	TGTGCTACTAAAGGGGGGGGCAGCACAGATACGCAGTATTTT	CATKGGGSTDTQYF
TRBV6-5	TRBJ2-7	.	.	TGTGCCATCAGTGGGGTCGGGAATACCTACGAGCAGTACTTC	CAISGVGNTYEQYF
TRBV28	TRBJ2-1	few	TRBD2	TGTGCCAGCAGTTTACGAGTAGCGGGAGGTTACGATGAGCAGTTCTTC	CASSLRVAGGYDEQFF
TRBV28	TRBJ2-3	.	.	TGTGCCAGCAGTCCATCCCATAGGACAGATACGCAGTATTTT	CASSPSHRTDTQYF
TRBV6-1	TRBJ2-7	few	.	TGTGCCAGCAGTGAAGGGGCCGGCCTCGAGCAGTACTTC	CASSEGAGLEQYF
TRBV29-1	TRBJ2-7	.	.	TGCAGCGTTGAAGATCCCAAGGCCTTAGACCCCTACGAGCAGTACTTC	CSVEDPKALDPYEQYF
TRBV2	TRBJ2-7	.	TRBD1	TGTGCCAGCAGTGAAGCTGGACAGGGGGCGTGGGAGCAGTACTTC	CASSEAGQGAWEQYF
TRBV15	TRBJ2-1	few	TRBD1	TGTGCCACCAGCAGGGACAGGGACCCTGTCAATGAGCAGTTCTTC	CATSRDRDPVNEQFF
TRBV4-3	TRBJ2-1	few	TRBD2	TGCGCCAGCAGCCAAGACCCAGCGGGGGCCTCCAATGAGCAGTTCTTC	CASSQDPAGASNEQFF
TRBV27	TRBJ2-5	.	TRBD1	TGTGCCAGCAGTCCGACAGGGATCAAAGAGACCCAGTACTTC	CASSPTGIKETQYF
TRBV27	TRBJ1-1	.	TRBD1	TGTGCCAGCAGTTTTGGACAGGGGATGAACACTGAAGCTTTCTTT	CASSFGQGMNTEAFF
TRBV6-5	TRBJ2-7	.	.	TGTGCCAGCAGTTACACGACCGGGGGTGGGTACGAGCAGTACTTC	CASSYTTGGGYEQYF
TRBV5-1	TRBJ2-3	.	.	TGCGCCAGCAGCTTGGCCGGGAGTGGGACAGATACGCAGTATTTT	CASSLAGSGTDTQYF
TRBV29-1	TRBJ2-1	.	TRBD2	TGCAGCGTTGAAGTGGGGAAGGTAGCGGGAGGTTGGGATGAGCAGTTCTTC	CSVEVGKVAGGWDEQFF
TRBV5-1	TRBJ2-7	.	.	TGCGCCAGCAGCTCCTCCTTCTACGACTCCTACGAGCAGTACTTC	CASSSSFYDSYEQYF
TRBV4-2	TRBJ1-1	few	.	TGTGCCAGCAGCCAAGTGAACACTGAAGCTTTCTTT	CASSQVNTEAFF
TRBV15	TRBJ2-1	.	.	TGTGCCACCAGCAGAGATCTTGCGGGGCGCAATGAGCAGTTCTTC	CATSRDLAGRNEQFF
TRBV11-2	TRBJ1-1	.	.	TGTGCCAGCAGCTTGGGGGCTCCACGCGAAGCTTTCTTT	CASSLGAPREAFF
TRBV5-4	TRBJ2-7	few	TRBD1	TGTGCCAGCAGCTGGGGGACAGGGGGATACGAGCAGTACTTC	CASSWGTGGYEQYF
TRBV18	TRBJ1-4	.	TRBD1	TGTGCCAGCTCCGGGGGACAGGGTGGCGAAAAACTGTTTTTT	CASSGGQGGEKLFF
TRBV25-1	TRBJ1-1	.	TRBD1	TGTGCCAGCAGTGCCTTGGGACAGGGCACCCCTGAAGCTTTCTTT	CASSALGQGTPEAFF
TRBV27	TRBJ1-1	.	TRBD1	TGTGCCAGCAGTACAAGGACAGGGGGCACTGAAGCTTTCTTT	CASSTRTGGTEAFF
TRBV28	TRBJ1-1	few	.	TGTGCCAGCAGTTTTCGGAGGACGGGGGGCTTCTTT	CASSFRRTGGFF
TRBV9	TRBJ1-2	.	.	TGTGCCAGCAGCGTTTTCGGGGCCGAGGGCTATGGCTACACCTTC	CASSVFGAEGYGYTF
TRBV10-3	TRBJ1-6	.	TRBD1	TGTGCCATCAGGACCTCGGACAGGGGATCCTATAATTCACCCCTCCACTTT	CAIRTSDRGSYNSPLHF
TRBV5-1	TRBJ1-6	.	.	TGTGCCAGCAGCGGGACCGACAGTCGACCCCTCCACTTT	CASSGTDSRPLHF
TRBV11-3	TRBJ2-1	.	TRBD2	TGTGCCAGCAGCCTAGCGGGGGGGACGAATGAGCAGTTCTTC	CASSLAGGTNEQFF
TRBV28	TRBJ1-5	.	TRBD1	TGTGCCAGCAGTTGGGGGACAGGGGAGCAGCCCCAGCATTTT	CASSWGTGEQPQHF
TRBV19	TRBJ1-4	.	.	TGTGCCAGTAGTATTGCCCAGGGCGGTGGAGAAAAACTGTTTTTT	CASSIAQGGGEKLFF
TRBV7-8	TRBJ1-5	few	TRBD1	TGTGCCAGCAGGGGACAGGGTTCTCAGCCCCAGCATTTT	CASRGQGSQPQHF
TRBV6-6	TRBJ2-7	.	TRBD2	TGTGCCAGCAGTTATAGCGGGGGGGATTCATCCTACGAGCAGTACTTC	CASSYSGGDSSYEQYF
TRBV27	TRBJ2-1	.	.	TGTGCCAGCAGTTCCAGGGGAAACTACAATGAGCAGTTCTTC	CASSSRGNYNEQFF
TRBV5-1	TRBJ1-1	.	TRBD1	TGCGCCAGCAGCCTAGCAGGGGGCGCGTCAACTGAAGCTTTCTTT	CASSLAGGASTEAFF
TRBV9	TRBJ2-3	.	TRBD2	TGTGCCAGCAGCGTAGGTGGACTAGCGGGGGTGGGAGATACGCAGTATTTT	CASSVGGLAGVGDTQYF
TRBV7-2	TRBJ1-1	.	TRBD1	TGTGCCAGCAGCTCCCGACAGGGGACTGAAGCTTTCTTT	CASSSRQGTEAFF
TRBV7-8	TRBJ2-1	.	.	TGTGCCAGCAGCGACGCCGGGGAGGGGGTGAGTGAGCAGTTCTTC	CASSDAGEGVSEQFF
TRBV7-9	TRBJ2-7	.	TRBD1	TGTGCCAGCAGCACAGGGGGGAACGAGCAGTACTTC	CASSTGGNEQYF
TRBV28	TRBJ1-1	.	.	TGTGCCAGCAGCTTGGCGAGAGGGACAACAGCTTTCTTT	CASSLARGTTAFF
TRBV13	TRBJ1-1	.	TRBD1	TGTGCCAGCAGCTCCCGGGACAGGGGTTTGAACACTGAAGCTTTCTTT	CASSSRDRGLNTEAFF
TRBV27	TRBJ2-3	.	TRBD2	TGTGCCAGCAGTCCGGAGGGTAGCGGGACCCCCTTGAACGCAGATACGCAGTATTTT	CASSPEGSGTPLNADTQYF